The next 26 T cell receptor beta chains were all read from a single sample in a study of Ad26.COV2.S vaccination and SARS-CoV-2 variants. Only in-frame clones appear in the TCRdb table, and some are missing; sequencing was by immunoSEQ multiplex PCR. Seen here are about 390,000 clones, about 90% observed once, and the top ten hold roughly 1.7%. As to treatment: some 20 received Ad26.COV2.S at low or high dose, single or two shots; roughly five received placebo; per-sample allocation not given. Day 63 after the first injection of vaccine or placebo was the sampling time. The specimen was peripheral blood, collected in a trial of Ad26.COV2.S vaccine versus placebo. All receptors derive from a person between 18 and 60 years old who received the Ad26.COV2.S COVID-19 vaccine or a placebo.

This sequence joins TRBV6-2 or TRBV6-3 and TRBJ2-7, with D perhaps TRBD1 or TRBD2 (5 bases each). Per germline, CDR1 MNHEY and CDR2 SVGEGT. The CDR3 has 14 amino acids. V lost 5 bases and J lost 5, with 16 bases in between. The CDR3 region is CASSPRTRGDEQYF. CDR3 nucleotides: TGTGCCAGCAGTCCCCGGACAAGGGGAGACGAGCAGTACTTC.

The V call is TRBV7-2, the J call TRBJ2-5; 15 bases align to TRBD2. After removal of 5 bases from V and 0 bases from J, the junction contained 4 bases not matched to a gene. The germline V gene has CDR1 SGHTA and CDR2 FQGNSA. This CDR3 has 17 amino acids. In nucleotides, the CDR3 is TGTGCCAGCAGCGTCTGGACTAGCGGGGGGGACCAAGAGACCCAGTACTTC. This encodes CASSVWTSGGDQETQYF.

J is TRBJ1-4 and V is TRBV7-2; unclear D gene. CDR1 and CDR2 (germline): SGHTA, FQGNSA. The CDR3 has 12 residues. Trimming cost V 3 bases and J 6 bases, with 5 bases left between them. CDR3 DNA sequence: TGTGCCAGCAGCTTGGTAGATGAAAAACTGTTTTTT. Protein: CASSLVDEKLFF.

The J gene is TRBJ1-5, the V gene TRBV6-5; a possible D gene is TRBD1 (5 bases). CDR1 is MNHEY, CDR2 SVGAGI, per germline. The V and J ends lost 6 bases and 1 base respectively, with 10 bases between them. The CDR3 has 14 residues. DNA of the CDR3: TGTGCCAGCAGGGCCGGACAAAGCAATCAGCCCCAGCATTTT. It translates to CASRAGQSNQPQHF.

This clone was seen more than once but under ten times. The J gene is TRBJ2-7, the V gene TRBV7-2, with 8 bases matching TRBD1. Trimming took 1 base from V and 0 from J; bases not matched to a gene: 5. Germline CDR1 is SGHTA and CDR2 is FQGNSA. The CDR3 is made up of 16 amino acids. CDR3 bases: TGTGCCAGCAGCTTAGGAGGACAGGGTTTCTCCTACGAGCAGTACTTC. Its translation is CASSLGGQGFSYEQYF.

This clone occurred a few times. The chain employs TRBV2 and TRBJ2-2; possibly TRBD1 or TRBD2 for D (5 bases each). The germline CDR1 and CDR2 sequences are SNHLY and FYNNEI. The CDR3 length is 17 residues. V was cut by 6 bases and J by 3 bases, with 20 bases left in between. The CDR3 nucleotides read TGTGCCAGCAGGGACCGGGGACCCCTCTCACACACCGGGGAGCTGTTTTTT. It codes for CASRDRGPLSHTGELFF.

The CDR3 DNA follows: TGTGCCACCAGCACCGGGACAGGGGAATATGGCTACACCTTC. Residues: CATSTGTGEYGYTF. The gene calls are TRBV15 and TRBJ1-2; TRBD1 matches 10 bases. From germline, CDR1 is LNHNV and CDR2 YYDKDF (reference sequence). CDR3 length: 14 residues. The junction had 4 bases not matched to a gene; V was cut back by 4 bases and J by 5 bases.

CDR3 sequence (DNA): TGTGCCAGCAGCTTAGTCTGGACTAGCGGGGGTGGCTACAATGAGCAGTTCTTC. Translation: CASSLVWTSGGGYNEQFF. This chain links TRBV11-2 with TRBJ2-1; the match to TRBD2 covers 13 bases. The CDR3 loop spans 18 amino acids. In germline, CDR1 is SGHAT, CDR2 FQNNGV. J gave up 3 bases and V 1 base, and 6 bases lay outside the gene matches.

J is TRBJ2-1 and V is TRBV3-1 (or the pseudogene TRBV3-2); D may be TRBD2 (6 bases). The V gene's germline CDR1 is LGHDT and CDR2 YNNKEL (reference sequence). V lost 0 bases and J 4 bases, leaving 19 bases between the germline ends. This CDR3 comprises 18 residues. The DNA for the CDR3 is TGTGCCAGCAGCCAAGATAAAGGAGCGGGTGGAATTTACAATGAGCAGTTCTTC. Protein sequence: CASSQDKGAGGIYNEQFF.

V is TRBV9 and J is TRBJ2-5; 9 bases are a match to TRBD2. The junction had 5 bases not matched to a gene; V was cut back by 0 bases and J by 5 bases. Germline CDR1 SGDLS, CDR2 YYNGEE. This CDR3 is 15 amino acids long. The CDR3: CASSVALAGGETQYF. CDR3 in DNA: TGTGCCAGCAGCGTAGCACTAGCGGGCGGTGAGACCCAGTACTTC.

The rearrangement links TRBV7-6 to TRBJ1-1; D is perhaps TRBD1 (5 bases). V lost 0 bases to trimming and J lost 4 bases, with 9 bases between them. The CDR3 extends over 14 amino acids. Per the germline V gene, CDR1 is SGHVS and CDR2 is FNYEAQ. The CDR3, as DNA: TGTGCCAGCAGCTTAGCGGTGGGGGGCACTGAAGCTTTCTTT. The encoded protein is CASSLAVGGTEAFF.

This chain links TRBV14 with TRBJ1-2, with D uncertain. This CDR3 spans 13 amino acids. V dropped 4 bases and J dropped 8 bases, with 14 bases sitting between them. Germline values: CDR1 SGHDN, CDR2 FVKESK. The CDR3 loop is CASSLDGDLGYTF. The CDR3 DNA sequence: TGTGCCAGCAGCCTTGACGGGGATTTAGGCTACACCTTC.

The J gene is TRBJ2-1, the V gene TRBV24-1, with D perhaps TRBD1 (6 bases). The CDR3 is 12 amino acids. Germline V CDR1 and CDR2: KGHDR, SFDVKD. The V end was cut by 9 bases, the J end by 4 bases, with 9 bases between. The CDR3 spells CATGQSYNEQFF. The DNA for the CDR3 is TGTGCCACCGGACAGTCTTACAATGAGCAGTTCTTC.

The V call is TRBV7-2, the J call TRBJ2-2; D possibly corresponds to TRBD2 (5 bases). CDR3 length: 14 amino acids. Looked up from germline, CDR1 is SGHTA and CDR2 is FQGNSA. V gave up 5 bases and J gave up 6 bases, with 13 bases separating them. CDR3: CASSHLGEPGELFF. The DNA of the CDR3 is TGTGCCAGCAGCCACCTGGGAGAGCCCGGGGAGCTGTTTTTT. The full variable domain, its missing parts supplied by reference TRBV7-2 and TRBJ2-2, is GAGVSQSPSNKVTEKGKDVELRCDPISGHTALYWYRQSLGQGLEFLIYFQGNSAPDKSGLPSDRFSAERTGGSVSTLTIQRTQQEDSAVYLCASSHLGEPGELFFGEGSRLTVL.

The chain recombines TRBV2 with TRBJ2-7; TRBD1 matches 8 bases. This CDR3 region has 16 residues. CDR1 and CDR2 from the germline V gene are SNHLY and FYNNEI. V lost 1 base, J lost 9 bases, and 14 bases stayed unmatched. CDR3 sequence: CASSEGGRGLLDGQYF. The CDR3 region has the DNA TGTGCCAGCAGTGAAGGAGGCAGGGGGCTTCTCGATGGGCAGTACTTC.

V is TRBV2 and J is TRBJ2-6; D unclear. V gave up 4 bases and J gave up 1 base, with 11 bases separating them. The CDR3 sequence is 16 residues long. Germline V CDR1 and CDR2: SNHLY, FYNNEI. For the CDR3, the DNA is TGTGCCAGCAGTGTGGGCCGTGGATCTGGGGCCAACGTCCTGACTTTC. Translating gives CASSVGRGSGANVLTF.

This chain links TRBV27 with TRBJ2-7; D is possibly TRBD2 (5 bases). Trimming left V 2 bases short and J 3 bases short, with 8 bases between. The germline V gene encodes CDR1 MNHEY and CDR2 SMNVEV (reference sequence). The CDR3 covers 13 residues. Here the CDR3 reads CASSLVGSYEQYF. In nucleotides, the CDR3 is TGTGCCAGCAGTTTAGTAGGGAGCTACGAGCAGTACTTC.

The chain combines TRBV15 with TRBJ2-3; the match to TRBD2 covers 7 bases. Losses at the gene ends were 6 bases for V and 0 bases for J; bases not matched to a gene: 21. CDR1 and CDR2 (germline): LNHNV, YYDKDF (reference sequence). The length of the CDR3 is 20 residues. This chain's CDR3 is CATSLDRGVVMASSTDTQYF. For the CDR3, the DNA is TGTGCCACCAGTCTAGATCGGGGGGTCGTCATGGCATCTAGCACAGATACGCAGTATTTT.

J is TRBJ2-7 and V is TRBV5-8, with a possible D match to TRBD1 (6 bases). The V and J ends lost 4 bases and 2 bases respectively, with 16 bases between them. Per germline, CDR1 SGHTS and CDR2 YDEGEE. The CDR3 extends over 15 amino acids. In DNA, the CDR3 is TGTGCCAGCAGCCGTGTCGTTACAGGGACCTACGAGCAGTACTTC. Its protein product is CASSRVVTGTYEQYF.

This clone came up once. The gene calls are TRBV29-1 and TRBJ2-2, with 8 bases fitting TRBD1. The CDR3 covers 14 residues. The germline CDR1 and CDR2 sequences are SQVTM and ANQGSEA. V shed 6 bases and J 5 bases; nucleotides not matched to a gene: 8. CDR3 amino acids: CSVVQGARTGELFF. The DNA for the CDR3 is TGCAGCGTGGTCCAGGGGGCGCGGACCGGGGAGCTGTTTTTT.

The chain links TRBV29-1 to TRBJ2-3; no clear D. Per germline, CDR1 SQVTM and CDR2 ANQGSEA. V lost 6 bases and J lost 0, with 13 bases in between. The CDR3 loop spans 14 amino acids. CDR3 in amino acids: CSVRRETSTDTQYF. In nucleotides, the CDR3 is TGCAGCGTGAGAAGGGAAACTAGCACAGATACGCAGTATTTT.

V gene TRBV11-2 combines with J gene TRBJ1-4; D not certain. The CDR3 runs 12 residues. Germline-derived CDR1 and CDR2 are SGHAT and FQNNGV. V lost 1 base, J lost 8 bases, and 5 bases lay in between. CDR3: CASSLAGEKLFF. The CDR3 DNA sequence: TGTGCCAGCAGCTTAGCCGGCGAAAAACTGTTTTTT.

As concerns this clone: One end of the junction does not line up with germline, which may come from a read error. The V and J genes are TRBV28 and TRBJ1-1; D remains ambiguous. Germline V lookup: CDR1 MDHEN, CDR2 SYDVKM. The CDR3 runs 10 residues. The DNA for the CDR3 is TGTGCCAGCAGTTTAACGGCGCCGATCTTT. Its translation: CASSLTAPIF.

The chain combines TRBV15 with TRBJ2-4; perhaps TRBD1 as D (5 bases). CDR1 and CDR2 (germline): LNHNV, YYDKDF (reference sequence). This CDR3 region has 17 residues. With 1 base removed from V and 3 bases from J, the gap between germline ends came to 16 bases. CDR3 DNA: TGTGCCACCAGCAGAGTGGGGTTAAAGGACATCAAAAACATTCAGTACTTC. It specifies CATSRVGLKDIKNIQYF.

V usage is TRBV12-3 or TRBV12-4 and J usage is TRBJ1-4, with D uncertain. The CDR3 spans 13 residues. Deletions cut 3 bases from V and 5 bases from J, with 7 bases between. The CDR3 protein is CASSFQPNEKLFF. Here the CDR3 DNA reads TGTGCCAGCAGTTTCCAACCAAATGAAAAACTGTTTTTT.

The J gene is TRBJ1-1, the V gene TRBV2, with D possibly matching TRBD1 (6 bases). Trimming took off 7 bases at V and 6 bases at J, with 9 bases between the two ends. Germline CDR1 reads SNHLY; CDR2 reads FYNNEI. This CDR3 region has 11 residues. In DNA form, the CDR3 reads TGTGCCAGCAAGGGGGGTGCTGAAGCTTTCTTT. It codes for CASKGGAEAFF.